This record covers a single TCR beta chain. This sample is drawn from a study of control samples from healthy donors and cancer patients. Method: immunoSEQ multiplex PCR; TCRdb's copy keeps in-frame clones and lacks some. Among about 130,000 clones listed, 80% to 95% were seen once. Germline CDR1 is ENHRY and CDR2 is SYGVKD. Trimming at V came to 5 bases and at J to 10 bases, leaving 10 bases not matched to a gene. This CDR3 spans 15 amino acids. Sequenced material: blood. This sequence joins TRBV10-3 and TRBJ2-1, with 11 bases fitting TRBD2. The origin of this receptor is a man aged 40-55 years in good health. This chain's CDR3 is CAISTGTSGGGEQFF. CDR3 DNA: TGTGCCATCAGTACGGGGACTAGCGGAGGGGGAGAGCAGTTCTTC.